This T cell receptor beta chain appears in the sequencing data of a study of blood T cell repertoires in COVID-19. Germline V gives CDR1 SNHLY, CDR2 FYNNEI. The trim removed 9 bases at V and 7 bases at J, leaving 11 bases unmatched. The CDR3 totals 13 residues. TCRdb's table, derived via immunoSEQ multiplex PCR, lists solely in-frame clones and lacks some. The sample holds around 62,000 clones; roughly 80% are singletons and the top ten take more than 8%. The sample was peripheral blood. The TCR sequence derives from a man aged 50 or older with active COVID-19. The rearrangement links TRBV2 to TRBJ2-7, with 8 bases lining up with TRBD1. The DNA for the CDR3 is TGTGCCAGTAGCAGGGGGCCCGCTCGAGAGCAGTACTTC. Protein sequence: CASSRGPAREQYF. Full variable domain (missing parts from reference TRBV2 and TRBJ2-7): EPEVTQTPSHQVTQMGQEVILRCVPISNHLYFYWYRQILGQKVEFLVSFYNNEISEKSEIFDDQFSVERPDGSNFTLKIRSTKLEDSAMYFCASSRGPAREQYFGPGTRLTVT.